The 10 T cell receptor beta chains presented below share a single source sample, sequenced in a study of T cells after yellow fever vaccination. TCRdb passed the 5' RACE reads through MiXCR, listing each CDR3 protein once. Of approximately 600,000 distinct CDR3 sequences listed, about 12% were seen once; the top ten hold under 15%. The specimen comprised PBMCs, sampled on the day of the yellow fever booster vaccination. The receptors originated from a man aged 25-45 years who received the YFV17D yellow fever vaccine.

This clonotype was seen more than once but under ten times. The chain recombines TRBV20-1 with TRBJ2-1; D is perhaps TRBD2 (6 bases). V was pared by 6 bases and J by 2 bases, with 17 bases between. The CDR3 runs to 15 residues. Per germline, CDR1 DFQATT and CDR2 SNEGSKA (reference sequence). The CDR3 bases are TGCAGTGCGAGATCAGTCCGGGAGACCTACAATGAGCAGTTCTTC. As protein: CSARSVRETYNEQFF.

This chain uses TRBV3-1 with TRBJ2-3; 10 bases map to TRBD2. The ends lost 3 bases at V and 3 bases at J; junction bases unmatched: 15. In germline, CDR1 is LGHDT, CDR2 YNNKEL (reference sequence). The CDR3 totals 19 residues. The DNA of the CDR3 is TGTGCCAGCAGCCATGGTCTCCAGGCAGCGGGAGGGCGTACAGATACGCAGTATTTT. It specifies CASSHGLQAAGGRTDTQYF.

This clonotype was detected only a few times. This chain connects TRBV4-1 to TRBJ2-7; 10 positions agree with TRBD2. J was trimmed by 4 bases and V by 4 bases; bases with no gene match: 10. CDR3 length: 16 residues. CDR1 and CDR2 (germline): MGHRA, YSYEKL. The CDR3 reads CASSPLGLASSYEQYF. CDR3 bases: TGCGCCAGCAGCCCCTTGGGACTAGCGTCGAGTTACGAGCAGTACTTC.

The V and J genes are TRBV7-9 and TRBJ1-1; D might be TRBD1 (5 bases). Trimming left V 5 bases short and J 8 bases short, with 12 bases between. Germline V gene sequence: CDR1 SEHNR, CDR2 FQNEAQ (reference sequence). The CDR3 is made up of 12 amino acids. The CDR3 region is CASSHDRFEAFF. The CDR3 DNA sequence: TGTGCCAGCAGCCATGACAGATTCGAAGCTTTCTTT.

CDR3 nucleotides: TGTGCCAGCTCACCACCGATCAGGAAGATCACAGATACGCAGTATTTT. Translation: CASSPPIRKITDTQYF. The gene calls are TRBV18 and TRBJ2-3; no definite D call. This CDR3 is 16 amino acids long. Germline V gives CDR1 KGHSH, CDR2 LQKENI. Deletions cut 0 bases from V and 2 bases from J, with 12 bases between.

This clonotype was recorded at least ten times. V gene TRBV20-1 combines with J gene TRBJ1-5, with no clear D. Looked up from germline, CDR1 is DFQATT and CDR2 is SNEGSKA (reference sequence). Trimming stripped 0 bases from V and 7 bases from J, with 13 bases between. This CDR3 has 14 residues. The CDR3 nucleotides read TGCAGTGCTAGAGATCGTCAGCCCGGGCAGCCCCAGCATTTT. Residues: CSARDRQPGQPQHF.

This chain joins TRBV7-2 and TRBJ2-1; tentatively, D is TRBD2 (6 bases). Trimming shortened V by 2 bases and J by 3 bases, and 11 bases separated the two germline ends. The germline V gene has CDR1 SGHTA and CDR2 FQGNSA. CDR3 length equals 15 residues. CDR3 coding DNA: TGTGCCAGCAGCTTAAGGGAGGATTACTACAATGAGCAGTTCTTC. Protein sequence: CASSLREDYYNEQFF.

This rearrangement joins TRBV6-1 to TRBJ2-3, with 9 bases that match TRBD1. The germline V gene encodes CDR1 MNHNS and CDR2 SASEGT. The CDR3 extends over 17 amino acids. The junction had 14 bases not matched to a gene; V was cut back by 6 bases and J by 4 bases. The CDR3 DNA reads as TGTGCCAGCAGACAGACCGGGACAGGGTTCGGGGCAGATACGCAGTATTTT. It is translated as CASRQTGTGFGADTQYF.

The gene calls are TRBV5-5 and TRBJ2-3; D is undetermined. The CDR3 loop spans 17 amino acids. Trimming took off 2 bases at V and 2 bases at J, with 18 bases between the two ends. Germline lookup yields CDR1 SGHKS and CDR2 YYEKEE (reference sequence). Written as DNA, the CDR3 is TGTGCCAGCAGCTTTTTATACGAGGCAGGTACCACAGATACGCAGTATTTT. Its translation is CASSFLYEAGTTDTQYF.

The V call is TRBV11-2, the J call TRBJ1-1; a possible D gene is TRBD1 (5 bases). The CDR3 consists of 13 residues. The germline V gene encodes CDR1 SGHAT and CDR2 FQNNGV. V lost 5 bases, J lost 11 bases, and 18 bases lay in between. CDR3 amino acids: CASSPTRDSWAFF. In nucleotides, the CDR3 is TGTGCCAGCAGCCCAACAAGAGACAGCTGGGCTTTCTTT.